Detailed here is one T cell receptor beta chain. This CDR3 spans 15 amino acids. V was pared by 4 bases and J by 5 bases, with 8 bases of the junction left unmatched. Germline CDR1 and CDR2: SGDLS and YYNGEE. The data originate from a study of cytomegalovirus exposure and HLA in healthy donors. Measured with immunoSEQ multiplex PCR; TCRdb has only the in-frame clones, and not every one. The sample includes 100,000 to 150,000 clones, about 90% of them seen just once. Sequenced sample: PBMCs. The rearrangement links TRBV9 to TRBJ2-7, with 11 positions matching TRBD1. The receptor comes from a woman between 18 and 30 years old in good health and CMV-seronegative. The CDR3 nucleotides read TGTGCCAGCAGCCCACAGGGACAGGGGGGCCACGAGCAGTACTTC. It is translated as CASSPQGQGGHEQYF.